The 26 T cell receptor beta chains reported below all come from one sample, sequenced in a study of T cell responses to AZD1222 COVID-19 vaccine. Repertoires were generated with immunoSEQ multiplex PCR, while TCRdb's copy carries only in-frame clones and drops some. The sample shows tens of thousands of clones, around 80% of them seen only once. The sequences come from peripheral blood, collected on day 0 of AZD1222 vaccination. The origin of the receptors is an adult in good health.

The chain combines TRBV9 with TRBJ2-3; D is perhaps TRBD1 (6 bases). Germline assignment: CDR1 SGDLS and CDR2 YYNGEE. Trimming shortened V by 3 bases and J by 2 bases, and 13 bases separated the two germline ends. The CDR3 spans 15 residues. Here the CDR3 reads CASSAQGPFTDTQYF. CDR3 nucleotides: TGTGCCAGCAGCGCTCAGGGGCCTTTCACAGATACGCAGTATTTT.

V and J are TRBV6-6 and TRBJ2-3, with D perhaps matching TRBD1 (6 bases). CDR3 size: 14 residues. CDR1 is MNHNY, CDR2 SVGAGI, per germline (reference sequence). V was clipped by 2 bases and J by 8 bases, with 14 bases between them. This CDR3 is CASSYDTGSRTQYF. Here the CDR3 DNA reads TGTGCCAGCAGTTACGATACAGGGAGTCGTACGCAGTATTTT.

The V gene is TRBV4-1, the J gene TRBJ2-5, with a possible D match to TRBD1 (6 bases). CDR3 length: 13 amino acids. V was clipped by 6 bases and J by 3 bases, with 11 bases between them. Germline V gene data show CDR1 as MGHRA and CDR2 as YSYEKL. CDR3: CASRDSVKETQYF. As DNA, the CDR3 is TGCGCCAGCAGGGACAGTGTCAAAGAGACCCAGTACTTC.

The V gene is TRBV5-4, the J gene TRBJ2-6, with 10 bases matching TRBD1. From germline, CDR1 is SGHNT and CDR2 YYREEE (reference sequence). The V and J ends lost 4 bases and 0 bases, in that order; junction bases with no gene match: 4. This CDR3 is built from 17 residues. In DNA, the CDR3 is TGTGCCAGCAGCCGGGACAGGGGCTCCTCTGGGGCCAACGTCCTGACTTTC. It encodes CASSRDRGSSGANVLTF.

The chain uses TRBV11-3 and TRBJ2-3; a weak D match, TRBD1 (6 bases). Trimming cost V 4 bases and J 1 base, with 12 bases left between them. Germline lookup yields CDR1 SGHNT and CDR2 YENEEA. The CDR3 is 15 amino acids. CDR3 region: CASSSGTTRTDTQYF. The CDR3 DNA follows: TGTGCCAGCAGCTCCGGGACAACACGCACAGATACGCAGTATTTT.

V usage is TRBV19 and J usage is TRBJ1-5; D not certain. Germline V gene lookup returns CDR1 LNHDA and CDR2 SQIVND (reference sequence). V gave up 5 bases and J gave up 0 bases, with 14 bases separating them. The CDR3 loop spans 16 amino acids. DNA of the CDR3: TGTGCCAGTAGTCCGTCGACGGTGTATAGCAATCAGCCCCAGCATTTT. It yields the protein CASSPSTVYSNQPQHF. Full variable domain (rest looked up from reference TRBV19 and TRBJ1-5): DGGITQSPKYLFRKEGQNVTLSCEQNLNHDAMYWYRQDPGQGLRLIYYSQIVNDFQKGDIAEGYSVSREKKESFPLTVTSAQKNPTAFYLCASSPSTVYSNQPQHFGDGTRLSIL.

This clone was detected only a few times. The chain is built from TRBV5-1 and TRBJ1-3, with TRBD1 as a possible D gene (6 bases). This CDR3 spans 15 amino acids. In germline, CDR1 is SGHRS, CDR2 YFSETQ. Trimming shortened V by 2 bases and J by 4 bases, and 13 bases separated the two germline ends. CDR3 bases: TGCGCCAGCAGCTTACAGGGTGTATTCGGAAACACCATATATTTT. This codes for CASSLQGVFGNTIYF.

The V gene is TRBV3-1 (or the pseudogene TRBV3-2), the J gene TRBJ2-7; possible D gene TRBD2, 6 bases. Germline loops: CDR1 LGHDT, CDR2 YNNKEL (reference sequence). This CDR3 region has 17 residues. The germline V and J ends were trimmed by 4 bases and 2 bases, with 21 bases remaining between them. The CDR3 sequence is CASSRRIPSGAAYEQYF. CDR3 nucleotide sequence: TGTGCCAGCAGCCGAAGGATACCCTCGGGAGCGGCCTACGAGCAGTACTTC.

The CDR3 coding sequence is TGTGCCAGTCGGCAGTCACAGGTATTGGCTTTCTTT. The encoded protein is CASRQSQVLAFF. V and J are TRBV28 and TRBJ1-1, with D possibly TRBD1 on 5 matching bases. The CDR3 is 12 residues long. V lost 9 bases to trimming and J lost 11 bases, with 19 bases between them. Germline V gene sequence: CDR1 MDHEN, CDR2 SYDVKM.

This chain joins TRBV27 and TRBJ2-1, with 12 bases matching TRBD2. The V gene end was trimmed by 5 bases and the J gene end by 6 bases; junction bases not matched to a gene: 5. The CDR3 extends over 15 amino acids. Germline CDR1 is MNHEY and CDR2 is SMNVEV (reference sequence). The CDR3 nucleotides are TGTGCCAGCAGTGCTAGCGGGGGGGCTTCCAATGAGCAGTTCTTC. Amino acids: CASSASGGASNEQFF.

The chain recombines TRBV6-2 or TRBV6-3 with TRBJ2-1; D is possibly TRBD2 (7 bases). V was clipped by 2 bases and J by 15 bases, with 14 bases between them. The V gene's germline CDR1 is MNHEY and CDR2 SVGEGT. The CDR3 is 12 residues long. The DNA for the CDR3 is TGTGCCAGCAGTTACGTCGAGGGGGGGCGGTTCTTC. It translates to CASSYVEGGRFF.

This clone was picked up one time. The chain uses TRBV7-2 and TRBJ2-7, with D perhaps matching TRBD1 (6 bases). The V gene's germline CDR1 is SGHTA and CDR2 FQGNSA. Between the trimmed V and J ends, which lost 3 bases and 2 bases, there was a span of 11 bases. The CDR3 loop spans 14 amino acids. The DNA of the CDR3 is TGTGCCAGCAGCTTGCAACAGGGCGCCTACGAGCAGTACTTC. Its translation: CASSLQQGAYEQYF.

Only one count was recorded for this clone. The chain employs TRBV7-8 and TRBJ2-7; weak D call: TRBD2 (5 bases). CDR1 and CDR2 (germline): SGHVS, FQNEAQ. The length of the CDR3 is 13 residues. With 6 bases removed from V and 5 bases from J, the gap between germline ends came to 14 bases. The CDR3 bases are TGTGCCAGCAGACTAGGGAGTGTCGACGAGCAGTACTTC. Translating it yields CASRLGSVDEQYF.

This chain connects TRBV5-1 to TRBJ2-5; D may be TRBD2 (7 bases). The V gene lost 6 bases and the J gene lost 5 bases, with 20 bases spanning the gap. The germline CDR1 and CDR2 sequences are SGHRS and YFSETQ. The CDR3 totals 15 residues. The CDR3 DNA sequence: TGCGCCAGCATTCAAGGGGGGGGCTTCTCGGAGACCCAGTACTTC. Residues: CASIQGGGFSETQYF.

This chain uses TRBV30 with TRBJ1-5; D remains unclear. V lost 1 base to trimming and J lost 9 bases, with 10 bases between them. The CDR3 is 12 amino acids. Germline CDR1 is GTSNPN and CDR2 is SVGIG (reference sequence). This CDR3 reads CAWSDSWGPQHF. CDR3 DNA: TGTGCCTGGAGTGATAGTTGGGGGCCCCAGCATTTT.

The rearrangement joins TRBV5-6 to TRBJ1-2; TRBD1 matches 8 bases. V trimming: 4 bases; J trimming: 2 bases; junction bases outside the gene matches: 10. Germline CDR1 SGHDT, CDR2 YYEEEE. The CDR3 covers 16 residues. The CDR3 DNA reads TGTGCCAGCAGCCCTTTTTCGACAGGGGTAAACTATGGCTACACCTTC. This gives the protein CASSPFSTGVNYGYTF.

The CDR3: CASSYLLAGGFSYEQYF. CDR3 coding DNA: TGTGCCAGCAGCTACCTCTTAGCGGGGGGCTTCTCCTACGAGCAGTACTTC. The V call is TRBV13, the J call TRBJ2-7; 10 nucleotides agree with TRBD2. This CDR3 has 17 residues. V lost 4 bases to trimming and J lost 0 bases; unmatched junction nucleotides: 9. Looked up from germline, CDR1 is PRHDT and CDR2 is FYEKMQ (reference sequence).

This clone was observed a handful of times. The chain's CDR3 is CASSRQGDPEFGYTF. The CDR3 nucleotides are TGTGCCAGCAGTCGACAGGGTGACCCTGAATTTGGCTACACCTTC. V and J are TRBV6-5 and TRBJ1-2, with TRBD1 identical over 7 bases. This CDR3 comprises 15 residues. Germline-derived CDR1 and CDR2 are MNHEY and SVGAGI. Germline trimming cut 5 bases from V and 7 bases from J; bases unmatched to any gene: 13.

This chain joins TRBV25-1 and TRBJ2-7; 11 bases agree with TRBD1. The CDR3 length is 15 residues. The V and J ends lost 1 base and 4 bases, in that order; junction bases with no gene match: 3. In germline, CDR1 is MGHDK, CDR2 SYGVNS. The CDR3 sequence is CASSELGDRGYEQYF. Written as DNA, the CDR3 is TGTGCCAGCAGTGAATTGGGGGACAGGGGGTACGAGCAGTACTTC.

Here the CDR3 reads CASSPSFGSGYTEAFF. CDR3 DNA sequence: TGTGCCAGCAGCCCTTCATTTGGATCGGGATACACTGAAGCTTTCTTT. The chain has TRBV3-1 (or the pseudogene TRBV3-2) and TRBJ1-1; D gene unclear. Trimming removed 4 bases from V and 3 bases from J, with 18 bases in between. This CDR3 comprises 16 residues. Germline assignment: CDR1 LGHDT and CDR2 YNNKEL (reference sequence).

The CDR3 sequence: CASSKPGQRGNQPQHF. CDR3 DNA sequence: TGTGCCAGCAGCAAGCCGGGACAGCGGGGCAATCAGCCCCAGCATTTT. The rearrangement joins TRBV21-1 to TRBJ1-5; TRBD1 was called by the table and not checked on the DNA. TRBV21-1 has pseudogene status. This CDR3 is built from 16 residues.

The rearrangement joins TRBV7-9 to TRBJ2-5; 10 nucleotides line up with TRBD2. Trimming took 8 bases from V and 5 from J; bases not matched to a gene: 8. CDR1 and CDR2 from the germline V gene are SEHNR and FQNEAQ (reference sequence). The CDR3 sequence is 14 residues long. CDR3 nucleotide sequence: TGTGCCAGCTCGGAGCGGGGGGGCCGGGAGACCCAGTACTTC. Protein: CASSERGGRETQYF.

The V gene is TRBV7-3, the J gene TRBJ2-3; 10 positions match TRBD2. The ends lost 5 bases at V and 4 bases at J; junction bases unmatched: 6. The CDR3 runs to 15 residues. Germline loops: CDR1 SGHTA, CDR2 FQGTGA. The CDR3 DNA reads as TGTGCCAGCAGCCCTCAGCGGGGGGGCCCAGATACGCAGTATTTT. It translates to CASSPQRGGPDTQYF.

This chain connects TRBV7-6 to TRBJ1-3; TRBD1 matches 8 bases. This CDR3 is built from 18 residues. Germline assignment: CDR1 SGHVS and CDR2 FNYEAQ. Trimming cost V 6 bases and J 1 base; bases outside gene matches: 14. The chain's CDR3 is CASSPGQDLLFSGNTIYF. Here the CDR3 DNA reads TGTGCCAGCAGTCCGGGACAGGATTTACTATTTTCTGGAAACACCATATATTTT.

V is TRBV11-2 and J is TRBJ2-3, with D perhaps matching TRBD1 (6 bases). Germline CDR1 is SGHAT and CDR2 is FQNNGV. The CDR3 extends over 16 amino acids. V lost 1 base to trimming and J lost 7 bases, with 18 bases between them. The CDR3 sequence: CASSLGAQGVIYTQYF. CDR3 sequence (DNA): TGTGCCAGCAGCTTAGGGGCACAGGGAGTGATTTATACGCAGTATTTT.

The V and J genes are TRBV19 and TRBJ2-7; D ambiguous. This CDR3 spans 14 amino acids. With 7 bases removed from V and 3 bases from J, the gap between germline ends came to 16 bases. Germline CDR1 reads LNHDA; CDR2 reads SQIVND (reference sequence). This CDR3 reads CASKPQFTYYEQYF. In DNA, the CDR3 is TGTGCCAGTAAGCCTCAGTTCACCTACTACGAGCAGTACTTC. The complete variable domain, with remaining parts taken from reference TRBV19 and TRBJ2-7, reads DGGITQSPKYLFRKEGQNVTLSCEQNLNHDAMYWYRQDPGQGLRLIYYSQIVNDFQKGDIAEGYSVSREKKESFPLTVTSAQKNPTAFYLCASKPQFTYYEQYFGPGTRLTVT.